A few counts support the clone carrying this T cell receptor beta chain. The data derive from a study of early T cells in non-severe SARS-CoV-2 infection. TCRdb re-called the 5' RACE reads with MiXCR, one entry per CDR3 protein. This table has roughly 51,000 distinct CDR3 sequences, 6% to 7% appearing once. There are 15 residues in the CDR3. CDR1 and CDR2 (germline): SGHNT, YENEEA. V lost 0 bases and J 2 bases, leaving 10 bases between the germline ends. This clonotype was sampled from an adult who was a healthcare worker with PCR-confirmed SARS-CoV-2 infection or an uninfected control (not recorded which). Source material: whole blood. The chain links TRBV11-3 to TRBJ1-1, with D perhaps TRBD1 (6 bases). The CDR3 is CASSLEETGNTEAFF. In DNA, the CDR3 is TGTGCCAGCAGCTTAGAGGAGACAGGCAACACTGAAGCTTTCTTT.